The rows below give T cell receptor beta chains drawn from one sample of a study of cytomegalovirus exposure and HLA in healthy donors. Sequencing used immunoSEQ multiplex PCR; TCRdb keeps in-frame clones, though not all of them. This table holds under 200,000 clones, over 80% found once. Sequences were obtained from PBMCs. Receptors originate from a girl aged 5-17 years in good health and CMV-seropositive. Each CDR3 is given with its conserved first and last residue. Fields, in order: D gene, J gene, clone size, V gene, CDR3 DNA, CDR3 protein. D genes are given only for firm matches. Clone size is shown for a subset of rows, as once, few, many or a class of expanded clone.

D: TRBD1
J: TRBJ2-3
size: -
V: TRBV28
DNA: TGTGCCAGCAGTCCTAGAACCGGGACAGCCCTGGATACGCAGTATTTT
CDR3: CASSPRTGTALDTQYF

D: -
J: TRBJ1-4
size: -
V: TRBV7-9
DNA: TGTGCCAGCAGCCAAGCGGCAACGGAACTGTTTTTT
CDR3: CASSQAATELFF

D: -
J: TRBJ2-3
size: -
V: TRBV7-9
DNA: TGTGCCAGCAGCTCCCTCGGACAGACAGATACGCAGTATTTT
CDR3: CASSSLGQTDTQYF

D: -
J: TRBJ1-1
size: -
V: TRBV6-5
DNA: TGTGCCAGCAGTCCCGCGGGGGTGAACACTGAAGCTTTCTTT
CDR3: CASSPAGVNTEAFF

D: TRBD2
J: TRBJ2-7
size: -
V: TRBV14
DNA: TGTGCCAGCAGCCAAACGGGAGGGTATAGCGGTGACGAGCAGTACTTC
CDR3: CASSQTGGYSGDEQYF

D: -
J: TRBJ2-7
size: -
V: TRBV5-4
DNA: TGTGCCAGCAGCCACTTCGGGGTTACCTACGAGCAGTACTTC
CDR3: CASSHFGVTYEQYF

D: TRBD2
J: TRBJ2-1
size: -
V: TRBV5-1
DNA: TGCGCCAGCAGACCGGGACTAGCGGGACGGGAGCAGTTCTTC
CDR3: CASRPGLAGREQFF

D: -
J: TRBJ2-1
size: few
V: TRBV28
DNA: TGTGCCAGCAGTTTGAGCGGGTACAATGAGCAGTTCTTC
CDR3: CASSLSGYNEQFF

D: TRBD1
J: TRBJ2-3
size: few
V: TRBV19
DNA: TGTGCCAGTAGTCTCGGGACAGGGGCGATCACAGATACGCAGTATTTT
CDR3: CASSLGTGAITDTQYF

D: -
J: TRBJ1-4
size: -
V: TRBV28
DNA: TGTGCCAGCAGGCTTGGGAGGGGAAAAATTAATGAAAAACTGTTTTTT
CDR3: CASRLGRGKINEKLFF

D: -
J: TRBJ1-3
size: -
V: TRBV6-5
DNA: TGTGCCAGCAGTTACTCGGCAGGGGCTGGAAACACCATATATTTT
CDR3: CASSYSAGAGNTIYF

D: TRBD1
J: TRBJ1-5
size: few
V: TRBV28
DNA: TGTGCCAGCAGTTCCACCCACAGGGGAGGCAATCAGCCCCAGCATTTT
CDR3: CASSSTHRGGNQPQHF

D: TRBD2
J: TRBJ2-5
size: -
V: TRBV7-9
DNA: TGTGCCAGCAGTCCCGGGACTAGCGGGAGGACAGAGACCCAGTACTTC
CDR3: CASSPGTSGRTETQYF

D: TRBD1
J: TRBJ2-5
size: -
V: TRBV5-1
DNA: TGCGCCAGCAGCTGGGGGACAGCCCTCCAAGAGACCCAGTACTTC
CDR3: CASSWGTALQETQYF

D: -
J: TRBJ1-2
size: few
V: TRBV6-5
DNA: TGTGCCAGCAGTTACGCAACAGGGATGGGTGGCTACACCTTC
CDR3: CASSYATGMGGYTF

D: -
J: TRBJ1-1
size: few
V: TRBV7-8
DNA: TGTGCCAGCAGCGCAACAGGGTTCGACACTGAAGCTTTCTTT
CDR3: CASSATGFDTEAFF

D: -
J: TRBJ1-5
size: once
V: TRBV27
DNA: TGTGCCAGCAGTTTATGGGGGGGAGTTGGCAATCAGCCCCAGCATTTT
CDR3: CASSLWGGVGNQPQHF

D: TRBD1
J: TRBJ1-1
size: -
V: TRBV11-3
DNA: TGTGCCAGCAGACGGACAGGGGCGACGAACACTGAAGCTTTCTTT
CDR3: CASRRTGATNTEAFF

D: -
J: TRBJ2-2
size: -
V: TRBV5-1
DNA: TGCGCCAGCAGCTTGGGTACAGGGTCCGGGGAGCTGTTTTTT
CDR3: CASSLGTGSGELFF

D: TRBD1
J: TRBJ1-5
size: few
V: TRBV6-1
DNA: TGTGCCAGCCGGACAGGGGGGGGAAGCAATCAGCCCCAGCATTTT
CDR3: CASRTGGGSNQPQHF

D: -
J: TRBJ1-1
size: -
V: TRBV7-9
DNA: TGTGCCAGCAGCTTACCATCGAGGCGGATGAACACTGAAGCTTTCTTT
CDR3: CASSLPSRRMNTEAFF

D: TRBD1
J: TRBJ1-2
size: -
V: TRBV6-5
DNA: TGTGCCAGCACCAGTGGGGACAGGGCACCGGGCTACACCTTC
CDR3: CASTSGDRAPGYTF

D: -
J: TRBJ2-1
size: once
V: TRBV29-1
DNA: TGCAGCGTTGATGGGGACTTAGGCAATGAGCAGTTCTTC
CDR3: CSVDGDLGNEQFF

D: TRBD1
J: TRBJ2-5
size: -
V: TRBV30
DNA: TGTGCCTGGAGTGCAGGGGGGACCCAGTACTTC
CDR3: CAWSAGGTQYF

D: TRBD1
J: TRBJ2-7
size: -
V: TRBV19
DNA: TGTGCCAGTAGCACTTCCGGGGACAGACACTCCTACGAGCAGTACTTC
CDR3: CASSTSGDRHSYEQYF

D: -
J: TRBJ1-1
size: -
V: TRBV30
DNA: TGTGCCTGGAGTGCGGACCAAGGGAGCACTGAAGCTTTCTTT
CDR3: CAWSADQGSTEAFF

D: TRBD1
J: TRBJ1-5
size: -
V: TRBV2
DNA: TGTGCCAGCAGATCGGACAGGTTAAGCAATCAGCCCCAGCATTTT
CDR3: CASRSDRLSNQPQHF

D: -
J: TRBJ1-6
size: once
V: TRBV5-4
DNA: TGTGCCAGCAGCTTGGACAGCTCCTATAATTCACCCCTCCACTTT
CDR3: CASSLDSSYNSPLHF

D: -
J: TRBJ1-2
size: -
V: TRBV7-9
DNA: TGTGCCAGCAGCACCCCAAGCTATGGGACAAACTATGGCTACACCTTC
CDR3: CASSTPSYGTNYGYTF

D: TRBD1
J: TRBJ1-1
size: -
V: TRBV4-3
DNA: TGCGCCAGCAGCCAAGTTACCTCAGGGGGCCTGAACACTGAAGCTTTCTTT
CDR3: CASSQVTSGGLNTEAFF

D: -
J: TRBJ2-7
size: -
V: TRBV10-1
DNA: TGCGCCATAGCGAATTCGTTCCCAGGCCCGGGTGAGGAGCAGTACTTC
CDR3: CAIANSFPGPGEEQYF

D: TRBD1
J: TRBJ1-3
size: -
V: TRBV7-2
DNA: TGTGCCAGCAGCTTAGGTCGGGACAGGGCAAACACCATATATTTT
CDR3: CASSLGRDRANTIYF

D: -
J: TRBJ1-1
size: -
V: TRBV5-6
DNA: TGTGCCAGCAGCTTGGAACCAGGGAAACGGAACACTGAAGCTTTCTTT
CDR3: CASSLEPGKRNTEAFF

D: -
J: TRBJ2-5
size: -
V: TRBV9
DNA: TGTGCCAGCAGCGTAGACCCGGGCCAAGAGACCCAGTACTTC
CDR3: CASSVDPGQETQYF

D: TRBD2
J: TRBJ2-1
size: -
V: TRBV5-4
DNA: TGTGCCAGCAGCACCGTGACTAGCGGGAGTCTAAGTGAGCAGTTCTTC
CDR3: CASSTVTSGSLSEQFF

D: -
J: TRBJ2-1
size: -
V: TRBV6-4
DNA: TGTGCCAGCAGTGACTCGGCAGGGTCCTACAATGAGCAGTTCTTC
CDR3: CASSDSAGSYNEQFF

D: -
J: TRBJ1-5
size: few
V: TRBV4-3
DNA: TGCGCCAGCAGCCAAGATACAGCTAGCAATCAGCCCCAGCATTTT
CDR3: CASSQDTASNQPQHF

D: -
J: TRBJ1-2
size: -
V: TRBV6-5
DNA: TGTGCCAGCAGTTCCCCTCCTGACTGCACCTTC
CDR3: CASSSPPDCTF

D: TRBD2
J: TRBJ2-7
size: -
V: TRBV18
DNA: TGTGCCAGCTCACCAATCCCTAGCGGGAGAATCGAGCAGTACTTC
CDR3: CASSPIPSGRIEQYF

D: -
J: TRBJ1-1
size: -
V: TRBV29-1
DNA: TGCAGCGTCTTCAGGGTTCTGCTGAACACTGAAGCTTTCTTT
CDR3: CSVFRVLLNTEAFF

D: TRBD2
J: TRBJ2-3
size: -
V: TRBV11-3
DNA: TGTGCCAGCAGCTTAGGACTAGCGAACCCCACAGATACGCAGTATTTT
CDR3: CASSLGLANPTDTQYF

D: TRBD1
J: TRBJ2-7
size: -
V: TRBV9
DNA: TGTGCCAGCAGCGTAGATGGGACAGGGTTCCTCGAGCAGTACTTC
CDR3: CASSVDGTGFLEQYF

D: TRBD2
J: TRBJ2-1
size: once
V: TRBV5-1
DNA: TGCGCCAGCAGCTTGTCGACAATCGGACTAGCGGGAGGATCCTCCTACAATGAGCAGTTCTTC
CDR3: CASSLSTIGLAGGSSYNEQFF

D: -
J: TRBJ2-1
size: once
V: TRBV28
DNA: TGTGCCAGCAGTTTATCTTCAGGGTACAATGAGCAGTTCTTC
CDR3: CASSLSSGYNEQFF

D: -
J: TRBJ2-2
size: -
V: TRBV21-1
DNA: TGTGCCAGCAGCAAAAATGAACGGACAGTAACGAACACCGGGGAGCTGTTTTTT
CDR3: CASSKNERTVTNTGELFF

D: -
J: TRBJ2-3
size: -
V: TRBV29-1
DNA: TGCAGCGCCCAAGCGGGGCAGGGGGCGTCAGATACGCAGTATTTT
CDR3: CSAQAGQGASDTQYF

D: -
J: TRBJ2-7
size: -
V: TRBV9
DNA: TGTGCCAGCAGCCCCTTGACCTCGAAACGGGGCGAGCAGTACTTC
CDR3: CASSPLTSKRGEQYF

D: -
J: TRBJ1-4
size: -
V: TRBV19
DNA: TGTGCCAGCAGACCCCGAGGGGGACGAAACGAAAAACTGTTTTTT
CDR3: CASRPRGGRNEKLFF

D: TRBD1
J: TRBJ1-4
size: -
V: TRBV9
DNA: TGTGCCAGCAGCGTCGGGACAGGGGGAGAAAAACTGTTTTTT
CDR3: CASSVGTGGEKLFF

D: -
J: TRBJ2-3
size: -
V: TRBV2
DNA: TGTGCCAGCAGTGACAGGGGTGGGCCAGATACGCAGTATTTT
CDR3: CASSDRGGPDTQYF

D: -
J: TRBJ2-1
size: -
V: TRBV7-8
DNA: TGTGCCAGCAGCTTAGGGTTAGCGGCAAGCTCCTACAATGAGCAGTTCTTC
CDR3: CASSLGLAASSYNEQFF

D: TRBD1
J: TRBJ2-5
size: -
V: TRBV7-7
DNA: TGTGCTAGCAGCTTATCGCTAGGGACAGGGGAAGAAGAGACCCAGTACTTC
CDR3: CASSLSLGTGEEETQYF

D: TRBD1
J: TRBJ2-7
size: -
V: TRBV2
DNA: TGTGCCAGCAGGCAGGGGACAGGGAGCGCCTACGAGCAGTACTTC
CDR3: CASRQGTGSAYEQYF

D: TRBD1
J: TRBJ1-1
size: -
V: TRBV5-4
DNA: TGTGCCAGCAGCCAAACGACAGGGGAGAGCACTGAAGCTTTCTTT
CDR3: CASSQTTGESTEAFF

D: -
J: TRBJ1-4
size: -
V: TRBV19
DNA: TGTGCCAGTAGTATCGGGGGGGCGCGAGAAAAACTGGTTTTT
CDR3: CASSIGGAREKLVF

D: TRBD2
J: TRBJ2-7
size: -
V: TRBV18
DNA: TGTGCCAGCTCACCACGGGGGGAGGGTGAGCAGTACTTC
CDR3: CASSPRGEGEQYF

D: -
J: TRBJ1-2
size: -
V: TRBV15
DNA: TGTGCCACCAGCAGAGCCCTCCCCTCCTATGGCTACACCTTC
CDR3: CATSRALPSYGYTF

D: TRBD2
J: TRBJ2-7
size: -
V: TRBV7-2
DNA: TGTGCCAGCAGACCCCCCTGGGGCGGGAGGGCCTACGAGCAGTACTTC
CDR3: CASRPPWGGRAYEQYF

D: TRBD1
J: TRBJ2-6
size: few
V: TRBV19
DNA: TGTGCCAGTAGTATAGGGGGACAGGGCCCTGGGGCCAACGTCCTGACTTTC
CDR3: CASSIGGQGPGANVLTF

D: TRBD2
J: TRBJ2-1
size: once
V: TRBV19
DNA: TGTGCCAGTGCACACGGAGGGACTAGCTACAATGAGCAGTTCTTC
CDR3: CASAHGGTSYNEQFF